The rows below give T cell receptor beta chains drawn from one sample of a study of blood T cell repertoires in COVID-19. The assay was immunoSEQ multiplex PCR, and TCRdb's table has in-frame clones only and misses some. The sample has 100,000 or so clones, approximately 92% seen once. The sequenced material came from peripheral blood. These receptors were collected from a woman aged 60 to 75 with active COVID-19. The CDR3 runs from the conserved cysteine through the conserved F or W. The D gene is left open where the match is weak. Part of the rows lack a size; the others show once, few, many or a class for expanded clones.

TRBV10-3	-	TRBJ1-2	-	CAISSQEISVKGYTF	TGTGCCATCAGTTCTCAAGAAATATCGGTCAAGGGCTACACCTTC
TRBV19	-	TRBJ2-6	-	CASSSGWGVGANVLTF	TGTGCCAGTAGTAGCGGTTGGGGGGTCGGGGCCAACGTCCTGACTTTC
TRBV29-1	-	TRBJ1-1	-	CSVVFVGGRYNTEAFF	TGCAGCGTTGTTTTTGTTGGGGGCCGTTATAACACTGAAGCTTTCTTT
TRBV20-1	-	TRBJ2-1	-	CSASAIQGSYNEQFF	TGCAGTGCTAGTGCAATACAGGGATCCTACAATGAGCAGTTCTTC
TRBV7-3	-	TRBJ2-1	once	CASSLIRGPAGDEQFF	TGTGCCAGCAGCTTAATCAGGGGCCCCGCGGGCGATGAGCAGTTCTTC
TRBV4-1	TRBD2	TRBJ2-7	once	CASSQGAGGPREQYF	TGCGCCAGCAGCCAAGGAGCGGGAGGGCCGCGAGAGCAGTACTTC
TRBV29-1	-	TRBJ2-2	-	CSVETANTGELFF	TGCAGCGTTGAAACAGCGAACACCGGGGAGCTGTTTTTT
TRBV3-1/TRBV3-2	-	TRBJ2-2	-	CASSLSTSRTGELFF	TGTGCCAGCAGCCTTAGCACGAGTAGGACCGGGGAGCTGTTTTTT
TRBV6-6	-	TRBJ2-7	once	CASSYSNSYEQYF	TGTGCCAGCAGTTACTCGAACAGTTACGAGCAGTACTTC
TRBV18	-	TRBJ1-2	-	CASSQDRNYGYTF	TGTGCCAGCTCTCAGGACAGAAACTATGGCTACACCTTC
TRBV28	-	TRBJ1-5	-	CASSLSRTGNQPQHF	TGTGCCAGCAGTTTATCCAGGACGGGGAATCAGCCCCAGCATTTT
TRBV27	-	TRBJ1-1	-	CASSQKTGRGNTEAFF	TGTGCCAGCAGTCAAAAGACAGGAAGAGGGAACACTGAAGCTTTCTTT
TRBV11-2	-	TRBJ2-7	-	CATGRNQGEQYF	TGTGCCACCGGCAGGAACCAGGGTGAGCAGTACTTC
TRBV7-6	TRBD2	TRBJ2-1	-	CASSLYSGLLGEQFF	TGTGCCAGCAGCTTATATAGCGGGCTCCTAGGGGAGCAGTTCTTC
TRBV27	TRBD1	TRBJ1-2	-	CASRGTGQGNYGYTF	TGTGCCAGCAGGGGAACCGGACAGGGAAACTATGGCTACACCTTC
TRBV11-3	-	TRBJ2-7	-	CASSDLSGRVRYEQYF	TGTGCCAGCAGCGATCTTAGTGGCAGGGTAAGGTACGAGCAGTACTTC
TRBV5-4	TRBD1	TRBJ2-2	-	CASSPRDRLTGELFF	TGTGCCAGCAGCCCACGGGACAGACTAACCGGGGAGCTGTTTTTT
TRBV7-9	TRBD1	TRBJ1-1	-	CASSRGTGDPMNTEAFF	TGTGCCAGCAGCAGGGGGACAGGGGACCCTATGAACACTGAAGCTTTCTTT
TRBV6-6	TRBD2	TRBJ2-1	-	CASSPQRGKSYNEQFF	TGTGCCAGCAGTCCCCAGCGGGGCAAGTCCTACAATGAGCAGTTCTTC
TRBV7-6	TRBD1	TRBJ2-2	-	CASSSSGTANTGELFF	TGTGCCAGCAGCTCATCCGGGACAGCGAACACCGGGGAGCTGTTTTTT
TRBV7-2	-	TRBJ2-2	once	CASSLQGRGNTGELFF	TGTGCCAGCAGCTTACAGGGGAGGGGGAACACCGGGGAGCTGTTTTTT
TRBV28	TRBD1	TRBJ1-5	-	CASSQGARNQPQHF	TGTGCCAGCAGTCAGGGGGCTCGCAATCAGCCCCAGCATTTT
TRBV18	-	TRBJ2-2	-	CASSAQSTGELFF	TGTGCCAGCTCAGCACAGAGCACCGGGGAGCTGTTTTTT
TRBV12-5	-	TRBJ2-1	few	CASGLREYHEQFF	TGTGCTAGTGGTTTACGGGAGTACCATGAGCAGTTCTTC
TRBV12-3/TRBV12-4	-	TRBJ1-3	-	CASTRGGNTIYF	TGTGCCAGCACTCGGGGGGGAAACACCATATATTTT